This T cell receptor (beta chain) was profiled in a study of blood T cell repertoires in COVID-19. Study context: In each case, the material was cDNA or gDNA derived from T cells, B-cell-depleted T cells, or PBMCs.

Sequenced by immunoSEQ multiplex PCR; TCRdb stores in-frame clones only, minus some. This sample has 85,000 to 120,000 clones; over 55% occur once, and the top ten carry approximately 0.9%. Germline assignment: CDR1 MDHEN and CDR2 SYDVKM. With 7 bases clipped from V and 4 bases from J, the junction kept 9 bases outside the gene matches. CDR3 length: 14 amino acids. This clone was seen a handful of times. The chain joins TRBV28 to TRBJ2-7; TRBD1 agrees at 8 bases. This sequence was found in a human donor with acute or convalescent COVID-19. The donor label of this sample is uncertain. Material: peripheral blood. CDR3 DNA: TGTGCCAGCACCGATCCGGGACAGGAGTACGAGCAGTACTTC. It translates to CASTDPGQEYEQYF.